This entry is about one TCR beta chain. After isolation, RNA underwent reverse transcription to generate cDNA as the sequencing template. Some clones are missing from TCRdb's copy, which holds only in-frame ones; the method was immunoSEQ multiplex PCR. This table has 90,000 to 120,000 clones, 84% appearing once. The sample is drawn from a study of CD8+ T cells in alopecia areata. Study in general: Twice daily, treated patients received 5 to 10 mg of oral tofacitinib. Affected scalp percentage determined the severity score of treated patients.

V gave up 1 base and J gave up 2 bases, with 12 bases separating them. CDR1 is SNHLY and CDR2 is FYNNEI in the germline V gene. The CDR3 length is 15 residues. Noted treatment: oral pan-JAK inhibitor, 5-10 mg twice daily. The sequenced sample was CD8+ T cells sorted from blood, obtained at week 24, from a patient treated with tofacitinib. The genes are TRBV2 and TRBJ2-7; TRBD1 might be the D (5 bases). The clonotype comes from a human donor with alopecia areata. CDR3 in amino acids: CASSEGWTIAYEQYF. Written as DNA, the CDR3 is TGTGCCAGCAGTGAAGGTTGGACAATAGCCTACGAGCAGTACTTC.